The 10 T cell receptor beta chains given below trace back to one sample, sequenced in a study of cytomegalovirus exposure and HLA in healthy donors. PCR amplification relied on 60 Vbeta primers (plus 13 Jbeta primers). Profiled with immunoSEQ multiplex PCR; TCRdb holds only in-frame clones, not every one. The specimen's table records under 200,000 clones. Source material: PBMCs. The receptors derive from a woman under 30 in good health and CMV-seropositive.

The J gene is TRBJ1-1, the V gene TRBV10-1; possibly TRBD1 for D (5 bases). V gave up 6 bases and J gave up 5 bases, with 7 bases separating them. The CDR3 has 11 residues. Germline V gene lookup returns CDR1 WNHNN and CDR2 SYGVQD (reference sequence). CDR3 in amino acids: CASRGDTEAFF. In DNA form, the CDR3 reads TGCGCCAGCAGAGGGGATACTGAAGCTTTCTTT.

J is TRBJ1-1 and V is TRBV30; TRBD1 aligns across 10 bases. The V segment lost 0 bases and the J segment 4 bases; nucleotides outside the gene matches: 8. This CDR3 comprises 16 residues. From germline, CDR1 is GTSNPN and CDR2 SVGIG (reference sequence). DNA for the CDR3: TGTGCCTGGAGTGTACGAGACAGGGGGCAGGGCACTGAAGCTTTCTTT. Residues: CAWSVRDRGQGTEAFF. The entire variable domain, with the rest obtained from reference TRBV30 and TRBJ1-1, is as follows: SQTIHQWPATLVQPVGSPLSLECTVEGTSNPNLYWYRQAAGRGLQLLFYSVGIGQISSEVPQNLSASRPQDRQFILSSKKLLLSDSGFYLCAWSVRDRGQGTEAFFGQGTRLTVV.

The genes are TRBV7-2 and TRBJ2-7; no clear D gene. Germline V gene data show CDR1 as SGHTA and CDR2 as FQGNSA. Trimming took off 1 base at V and 3 bases at J, with 7 bases between the two ends. The CDR3 runs to 13 residues. CDR3 DNA: TGTGCCAGCAGCTTAGAGAGGTTCTACGAGCAGTACTTC. It codes for CASSLERFYEQYF.

This chain links TRBV9 with TRBJ1-2, with 9 bases aligning to TRBD1. The length of the CDR3 is 15 residues. After removal of 0 bases from V and 6 bases from J, the junction contained 6 bases not matched to a gene. Germline V gene sequence: CDR1 SGDLS, CDR2 YYNGEE. CDR3 loop: CASSVVGQGNDGYTF. As DNA, the CDR3 is TGTGCCAGCAGCGTAGTGGGACAGGGCAATGATGGCTACACCTTC.

CDR3 bases: TGTGCCAGCAGTACCGGGACACCTCGGAACACTGAAGCTTTCTTT. It is translated as CASSTGTPRNTEAFF. This sequence joins TRBV27 and TRBJ1-1; TRBD1 might be the D (6 bases). V was clipped by 5 bases and J by 1 base, with 14 bases between them. The CDR3 totals 15 residues. Per germline, CDR1 MNHEY and CDR2 SMNVEV (reference sequence).

The chain is built from TRBV6-5 and TRBJ1-1; the match to TRBD1 covers 8 bases. J gave up 11 bases and V 3 bases, and 8 bases lay outside the gene matches. CDR3 size: 13 residues. Germline values: CDR1 MNHEY, CDR2 SVGAGI. The CDR3 DNA reads TGTGCCAGCAGTTATGTGACAGGGGAGTCGGCTTTCTTT. Amino acids: CASSYVTGESAFF.

The chain employs TRBV10-3 and TRBJ2-7; 9 bases align to TRBD1. V dropped 7 bases and J dropped 0; count of bases not matched to a gene: 7. CDR3 length equals 15 residues. Germline loops: CDR1 ENHRY, CDR2 SYGVKD. The CDR3 sequence: CAITAGTGSSYEQYF. CDR3 sequence (DNA): TGTGCCATCACGGCCGGGACAGGGAGCTCCTACGAGCAGTACTTC.

The chain links TRBV11-2 to TRBJ1-5; TRBD1 matches 8 bases. V was pared by 5 bases and J by 2 bases, with 2 bases of the junction left unmatched. This CDR3 spans 14 amino acids. Germline V gene data show CDR1 as SGHAT and CDR2 as FQNNGV. CDR3 DNA sequence: TGTGCCAGCAGCCTGGGACAGGGCAATCAGCCCCAGCATTTT. This gives the protein CASSLGQGNQPQHF.

The genes are TRBV7-9 and TRBJ2-2, with 7 bases identical to TRBD1. CDR1 and CDR2 from the germline V gene are SEHNR and FQNEAQ (reference sequence). CDR3 size: 16 residues. V was clipped by 1 base and J by 3 bases; unmatched bases: 5. Here the CDR3 reads CASSLGSGGYTGELFF. In DNA, the CDR3 is TGTGCCAGCAGCTTAGGGTCAGGGGGATACACCGGGGAGCTGTTTTTT.

The chain couples TRBV27 to TRBJ2-1, with a possible D match to TRBD2 (5 bases). Germline lookup yields CDR1 MNHEY and CDR2 SMNVEV (reference sequence). The CDR3 totals 16 residues. Trimming stripped 5 bases from V and 0 bases from J, with 14 bases between. CDR3 region: CASSSGLPSSYNEQFF. CDR3 sequence (DNA): TGTGCCAGCAGTAGCGGACTTCCCAGCTCCTACAATGAGCAGTTCTTC.